This is a list of T cell receptor beta chains from one sample in a study of neurological immune-mediated disorders. TCRdb passed the 5' RACE reads through MiXCR, listing each CDR3 protein once. The data contain some 42,000 distinct CDR3 sequences, 11% of them seen just once; the ten biggest clones take up 3% to 4%. Specimen: CD4+ T cells from blood. These receptor sequences come from a woman aged 25 to 39 with HTLV-1-associated myelopathy (HAM/TSP). The CDR3 runs from the conserved cysteine through the conserved F or W. D genes are given only for firm matches. Clone size appears in some rows only: once, few, many, or a class for an expanded clone.

>TRBV6-1|many|13|TRBJ2-1|TRBD2
CASGLAGYNEQFF
TGTGCCAGCGGGCTAGCGGGGTACAATGAGCAGTTCTTC
>TRBV5-1|medium-sized|15|TRBJ2-3|TRBD1
CASSRGQAPTDTQYF
TGCGCCAGCAGCAGGGGACAGGCCCCCACAGATACGCAGTATTTT
>TRBV20-1|many|14|TRBJ1-6|TRBD1
CSASPGTGYSPLHF
TGCAGTGCTAGCCCCGGGACAGGGTATTCACCCCTCCACTTT
>TRBV4-2|.|15|TRBJ1-1|.
CASSPGASRGNEAFF
TGTGCCAGCAGCCCCGGGGCATCACGTGGTAATGAAGCTTTCTTT
>TRBV7-9|many|16|TRBJ2-1|TRBD2
CASSSPAGGANNEQFF
TGTGCCAGCAGCTCACCCGCCGGGGGGGCCAACAATGAGCAGTTCTTC
>TRBV19|many|13|TRBJ1-1|.
CATPSTQNTEAFF
TGTGCCACCCCATCGACACAAAACACTGAAGCTTTCTTT
>TRBV7-8|.|14|TRBJ1-1|.
CASIPREGGTEAFF
TGTGCCAGCATCCCCCGGGAGGGGGGCACTGAAGCTTTCTTT
>TRBV7-2|many|13|TRBJ1-2|.
CASSQPGFGGYTF
TGTGCCAGCAGCCAACCAGGGTTCGGCGGCTACACCTTC
>TRBV7-9|many|12|TRBJ2-7|.
CASSQASYEQYF
TGTGCCAGCAGCCAGGCGTCCTACGAGCAGTACTTC
>TRBV20-1|many|15|TRBJ1-2|.
CSARDTQGANYGYTF
TGCAGTGCTAGAGATACCCAGGGTGCTAACTATGGCTACACCTTC
>TRBV29-1|many|14|TRBJ2-1|TRBD1
CSESSGGAYNEQFF
TGCAGCGAGTCCTCAGGGGGCGCCTACAATGAGCAGTTCTTC
>TRBV19|many|15|TRBJ1-1|TRBD1
CASSKGTAKNTEAFF
TGTGCCAGTAGTAAAGGGACAGCTAAGAACACTGAAGCTTTCTTT
>TRBV5-1|many|14|TRBJ2-3|.
CASSLRQSTDTQYF
TGCGCCAGCAGCTTGCGTCAGAGCACAGATACGCAGTATTTT
>TRBV5-1|many|14|TRBJ1-1|.
CASSRITVNTEAFF
TGCGCCAGCAGCCGGATTACGGTGAACACTGAAGCTTTCTTT
>TRBV2|many|15|TRBJ1-2|.
CASTTRRGSVYGYTF
TGTGCCAGCACCACACGTAGGGGTTCGGTCTATGGCTACACCTTC
>TRBV5-1|many|16|TRBJ1-4|.
CASSLPGVATNEKLFF
TGCGCCAGCAGCTTGCCAGGGGTAGCAACTAATGAAAAACTGTTTTTT
>TRBV20-1|.|15|TRBJ2-4|TRBD1
CSTQTGAGVKNIQYF
TGCAGTACCCAAACAGGGGCCGGAGTCAAAAACATTCAGTACTTC
>TRBV6-1|many|16|TRBJ1-2|.
CASSEAAWRDNYGYTF
TGTGCCAGCAGTGAAGCGGCCTGGCGGGATAACTATGGCTACACCTTC
>TRBV7-2|many|14|TRBJ2-3|.
CASSLSRLPDTQYF
TGTGCCAGCAGCTTATCTCGACTTCCAGATACGCAGTATTTT
>TRBV10-3|many|14|TRBJ2-7|TRBD2
CAISGTSRSYEQYF
TGTGCCATCAGCGGGACTAGTAGATCCTACGAGCAGTACTTC
>TRBV20-1|few|15|TRBJ2-4|TRBD2
CSARARGEAKNIQYF
TGCAGTGCTAGAGCCCGGGGGGAGGCCAAAAACATTCAGTACTTC
>TRBV5-4|many|17|TRBJ2-3|.
CASSLSRQMTSTDTQYF
TGTGCCAGCAGCTTGTCGCGACAAATGACTAGCACAGATACGCAGTATTTT
>TRBV5-5|many|10|TRBJ2-3|.
CASWGDTQYF
TGTGCCAGCTGGGGAGATACGCAGTATTTT
>TRBV20-1|many|13|TRBJ1-4|TRBD1
CSARTGINEKLFF
TGCAGTGCCAGGACAGGCATCAATGAAAAACTGTTTTTT
>TRBV19|many|15|TRBJ2-1|.
CASSIRFVGGNEQFF
TGTGCCAGTAGTATAAGGTTTGTAGGGGGGAATGAGCAGTTCTTC
>TRBV5-1|.|11|TRBJ2-5|.
CASSTQETKYF
TGCGCCAGCAGTACCCAAGAGACCAAGTACTTC
>TRBV5-1|many|15|TRBJ2-5|TRBD2
CASSLRLAGEETQYF
TGCGCCAGCAGCTTACGGCTAGCGGGTGAAGAGACCCAGTACTTC
>TRBV20-1|many|16|TRBJ1-4|TRBD1
CSASWFGDRGGEKLFF
TGCAGTGCTAGCTGGTTTGGGGACAGGGGTGGAGAAAAACTGTTTTTT
>TRBV6-5|many|16|TRBJ1-3|.
CASSYSRQGAGNTIYF
TGTGCCAGCAGTTACTCGAGGCAGGGCGCTGGAAACACCATATATTTT
>TRBV20-1|many|13|TRBJ1-1|TRBD1
CSVPGQGETEAFF
TGCAGTGTTCCGGGACAGGGAGAAACTGAAGCTTTCTTT
>TRBV14|many|14|TRBJ1-2|TRBD1
CASSQAGQGHGYTF
TGTGCCAGCAGCCAGGCCGGACAGGGCCATGGCTACACCTTC
>TRBV6-1|many|15|TRBJ1-5|.
CASTTRGPSNQPQHF
TGTGCCAGCACAACCAGAGGACCTAGCAATCAGCCCCAGCATTTT
>TRBV27|many|14|TRBJ1-6|.
CASSLSAYNSPLHF
TGTGCCAGCAGTTTATCTGCTTATAATTCACCCCTCCACTTT
>TRBV20-1|many|11|TRBJ1-2|.
CSASRNYGYTF
TGCAGTGCTAGCCGTAACTATGGCTACACCTTC
>TRBV29-1|many|12|TRBJ1-1|.
CSVEGVNTEAFF
TGCAGCGTTGAAGGGGTAAACACTGAAGCTTTCTTT
>TRBV5-1|many|15|TRBJ2-3|TRBD2
CASSLERGGSDTQYF
TGCGCCAGCAGCTTGGAGCGGGGGGGCTCGGATACGCAGTATTTT
>TRBV7-2|medium-sized|14|TRBJ1-1|TRBD1
CASSEQGSGTEAFF
TGTGCCAGCAGTGAACAGGGGTCAGGTACTGAAGCTTTCTTT
>TRBV19|many|15|TRBJ2-1|TRBD2
CASRRGRGSYNEQFF
TGTGCCAGTAGGCGCGGGCGGGGGTCCTACAATGAGCAGTTCTTC
>TRBV5-1|many|14|TRBJ2-3|.
CASSLGVHTDTQYF
TGCGCCAGCAGCTTGGGTGTTCACACAGATACGCAGTATTTT
>TRBV5-4|many|14|TRBJ1-6|TRBD1
CASKKTGGGSPLHF
TGTGCCAGCAAAAAGACAGGGGGGGGTTCACCCCTCCACTTT
>TRBV2|many|12|TRBJ1-2|.
CASSAGEAGYTF
TGTGCCAGCAGTGCAGGGGAGGCTGGCTACACCTTC
>TRBV7-9|few|15|TRBJ2-6|.
CASSFWRTGANVLTF
TGTGCCAGCAGCTTTTGGCGAACTGGGGCCAACGTCCTGACTTTC
>TRBV24-1|many|13|TRBJ1-2|.
CATSDFSGSGYTF
TGTGCCACCAGTGATTTTTCCGGGAGTGGCTACACCTTC
>TRBV20-1|many|13|TRBJ2-3|.
CSARVISTDTQYF
TGCAGTGCTAGAGTTATAAGCACAGATACGCAGTATTTT
>TRBV9|many|16|TRBJ2-2|TRBD2
CASSPLADSNTGELFF
TGTGCCAGCAGCCCCCTAGCGGACTCGAACACCGGGGAGCTGTTTTTT
>TRBV29-1|many|14|TRBJ1-1|.
CSVSGAPGNTEAFF
TGCAGCGTATCAGGGGCCCCGGGGAACACTGAAGCTTTCTTT
>TRBV29-1|many|11|TRBJ1-1|.
CSVVLTLGAFF
TGCAGCGTTGTTTTGACTCTTGGGGCTTTCTTT
>TRBV24-1|many|15|TRBJ2-1|TRBD1
CATSVRDRGYNEQFF
TGTGCCACCAGTGTCCGGGACAGGGGTTACAATGAGCAGTTCTTC
>TRBV11-3|.|13|TRBJ1-6|.
CASSLMKSSPLHF
TGTGCCAGCAGCTTAATGAAAAGTTCACCCCTCCACTTT
>TRBV20-1|many|16|TRBJ2-1|.
CSARKILANSYNEQFF
TGCAGTGCGCGCAAAATTCTAGCTAACTCCTACAATGAGCAGTTCTTC
>TRBV29-1|many|14|TRBJ2-2|TRBD1
CSAMGQGGSGELFF
TGCAGCGCGATGGGACAGGGAGGTAGCGGGGAGCTGTTTTTT
>TRBV5-1|many|17|TRBJ1-3|.
CASSLGGRSLSGNTIYF
TGCGCCAGCAGCCTAGGGGGTCGGAGCCTCTCTGGAAACACCATATATTTT
>TRBV5-1|many|15|TRBJ2-1|TRBD2
CASSFQAGGKGEQFF
TGCGCCAGCAGCTTTCAAGCGGGGGGAAAGGGTGAGCAGTTCTTC